This TCR beta chain was identified during a study of human T cells and chemical hapten exposure. For the study at large: Investigators sensitized about 2 cm by about 2 cm of upper inner arm skin with 2% DPC. Yields of TCR per sample differed, chiefly owing to small differences in pooled library volume. Overall study findings and caveats: Given that the donors had alopecia, their immune response may differ from that seen in healthy people.

The authors' processing: Counting gave a median of 95,638 TCRs per sample, with values ranging from roughly 20,000 to 750,000. TCRdb used MiXCR to reprocess the RACE reads, holding one entry per CDR3 protein. V and J calls and clone size were set by TCRdb, not the authors. Of tens of thousands of distinct CDR3 sequences listed, roughly 10% are singletons. This clonotype has at least ten counts. The target antigen is unknown. Time point given: patch test 3, about 24 weeks after DPC sensitization. Treatment specified: therapeutic diphenylcyclopropenone sensitization with weekly scalp DPC. This TCR was recovered from a woman between 45 and 65 years old with alopecia areata. Some clones in this sample may be carry-over from other donors' samples. The starting material was whole blood, obtained in connection with sensitization to the hapten diphenylcyclopropenone (DPC).

The CDR3 protein is CASWLAGTDTQYF. Written as DNA, the CDR3 is TGTGCCAGCTGGCTAGCGGGGACAGATACGCAGTATTTT. The chain links TRBV28 to TRBJ2-3; 9 positions agree with TRBD2. Trimming cost V 8 bases and J 3 bases; bases outside gene matches: 3. There are 13 residues in the CDR3. From germline, CDR1 is MDHEN and CDR2 SYDVKM.